One and the same sample provided the 3 T cell receptor beta chains below, sequenced in a study of beta chain features in type 1 diabetes. What was sequenced were expressed TCRB transcripts, since all of the isolated RNA had been reverse transcribed. Generated by immunoSEQ multiplex PCR, the TCRdb table keeps only in-frame clones and is missing some. The sample yields about 220,000 clones, approximately 11% seen once. The sequenced material came from central memory CD4+ T cells from blood. The receptors derive from a young man in good health.

The rearrangement joins TRBV2 to TRBJ2-2; 7 positions agree with TRBD1. The germline CDR1 and CDR2 sequences are SNHLY and FYNNEI. There are 16 residues in the CDR3. Trimming removed 4 bases from V and 0 bases from J; junction bases left unmatched: 5. In DNA form, the CDR3 reads TGTGCCAGCAGTGGGGTCGGGACAGCGAACACCGGGGAGCTGTTTTTT. Its translation: CASSGVGTANTGELFF.

The chain employs TRBV11-1 and TRBJ1-2, with a weak D call TRBD1 (6 bases). CDR1 and CDR2 from the germline V gene are SGHAT and FQDESV (reference sequence). The CDR3 length is 14 residues. V dropped 4 bases and J dropped 4 bases, with 13 bases sitting between them. CDR3 sequence: CASSSRIGGYGYTF. The CDR3 DNA reads TGTGCCAGCAGCTCCCGTATAGGGGGCTATGGCTACACCTTC.

This clone was counted a single time. The chain combines TRBV5-4 with TRBJ1-2, with 9 nucleotides matching TRBD1. Germline assignment: CDR1 SGHNT and CDR2 YYREEE (reference sequence). This CDR3 comprises 15 residues. Trimming removed 4 bases from V and 2 bases from J; junction bases left unmatched: 6. The CDR3 sequence is CASSVSGTGNYGYTF. In nucleotides, the CDR3 is TGTGCCAGCAGCGTGTCCGGGACAGGGAACTATGGCTACACCTTC.